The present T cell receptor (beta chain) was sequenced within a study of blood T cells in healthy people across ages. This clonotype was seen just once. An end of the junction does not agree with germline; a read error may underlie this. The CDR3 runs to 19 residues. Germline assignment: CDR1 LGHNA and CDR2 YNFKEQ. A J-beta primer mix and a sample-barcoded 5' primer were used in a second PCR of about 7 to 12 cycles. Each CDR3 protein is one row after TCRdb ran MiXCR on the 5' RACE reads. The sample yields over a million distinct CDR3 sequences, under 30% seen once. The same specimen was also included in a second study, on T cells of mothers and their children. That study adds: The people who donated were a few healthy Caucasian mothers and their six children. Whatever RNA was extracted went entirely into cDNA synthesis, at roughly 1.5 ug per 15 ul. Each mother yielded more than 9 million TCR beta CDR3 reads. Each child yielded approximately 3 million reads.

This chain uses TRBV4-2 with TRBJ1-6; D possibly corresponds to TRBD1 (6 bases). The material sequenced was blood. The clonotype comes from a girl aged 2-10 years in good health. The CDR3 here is CASSQDNGQGYSYNSPLNF. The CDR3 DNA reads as TGTGCCAGCAGCCAAGATAATGGTCAGGGGTACTCCTATAATTCACCCCTCAACTTT.